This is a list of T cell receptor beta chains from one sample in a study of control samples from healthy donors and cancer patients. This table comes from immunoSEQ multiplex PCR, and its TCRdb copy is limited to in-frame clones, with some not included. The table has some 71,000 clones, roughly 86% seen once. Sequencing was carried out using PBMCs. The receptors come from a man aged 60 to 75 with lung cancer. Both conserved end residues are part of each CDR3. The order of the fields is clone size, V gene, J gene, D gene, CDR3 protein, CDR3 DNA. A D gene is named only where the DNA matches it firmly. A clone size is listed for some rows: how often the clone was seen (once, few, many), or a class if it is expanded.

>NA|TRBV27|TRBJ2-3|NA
CASSLQGRGTDTQYF
TGTGCCAGCAGTTTACAGGGCAGGGGCACAGATACGCAGTATTTT
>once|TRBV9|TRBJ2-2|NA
CASKGPGTDAGELFF
TGTGCCAGCAAAGGACCCGGGACGGACGCCGGGGAGCTGTTTTTT
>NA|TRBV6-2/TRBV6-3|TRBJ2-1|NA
CASSYLSYNEQFF
TGTGCCAGCAGTTACCTTTCCTACAATGAGCAGTTCTTC
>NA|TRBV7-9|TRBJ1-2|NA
CASSLDTSGGYTF
TGTGCCAGCAGCTTAGACACGTCGGGCGGCTACACCTTC
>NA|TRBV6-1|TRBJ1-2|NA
CASSEETGANYGYTF
TGTGCCAGCAGTGAAGAGACAGGCGCTAACTATGGCTACACCTTC
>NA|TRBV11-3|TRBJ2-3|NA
CASSNTDTQYF
TGTGCCAGCAGCAACACAGATACGCAGTATTTT
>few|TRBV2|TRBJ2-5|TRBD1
CASKKDRLDETQYF
TGTGCCAGCAAAAAGGACAGGCTCGACGAGACCCAGTACTTC
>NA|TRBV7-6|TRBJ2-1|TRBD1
CASSGTEYYNEQFF
TGTGCCAGCAGCGGGACAGAGTACTACAATGAGCAGTTCTTC
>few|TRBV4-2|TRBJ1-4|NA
CASSQGRGNLINEKLFF
TGTGCCAGCAGCCAAGGAAGAGGGAACCTCATAAATGAAAAACTGTTTTTT
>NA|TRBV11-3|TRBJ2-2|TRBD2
CASSPGLAGGPDTGELFF
TGTGCCAGCAGCCCCGGACTAGCGGGGGGGCCAGACACCGGGGAGCTGTTTTTT
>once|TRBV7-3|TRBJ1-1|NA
CASSLTGGGTEAFF
TGTGCCAGCAGCTTAACTGGGGGAGGTACTGAAGCTTTCTTT
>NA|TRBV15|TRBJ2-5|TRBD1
CATSTDLRTGVMKTQYF
TGTGCCACCAGCACCGATTTGAGGACAGGGGTAATGAAGACCCAGTACTTC
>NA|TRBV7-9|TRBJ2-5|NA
CASSLDRLYQETQYF
TGTGCCAGCAGCTTAGACAGGTTGTACCAAGAGACCCAGTACTTC
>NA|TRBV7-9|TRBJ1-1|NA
CASSPPGTWNTEAFF
TGTGCCAGCAGCCCCCCAGGGACATGGAACACTGAAGCTTTCTTT
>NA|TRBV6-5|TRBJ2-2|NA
CASSYSYGDGELFF
TGTGCCAGCAGTTACTCTTATGGGGACGGGGAGCTGTTTTTT
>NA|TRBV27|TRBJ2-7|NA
CASKLVGPSYEQYF
TGTGCCAGCAAGTTGGTAGGTCCCTCCTACGAGCAGTACTTC